The 8 T cell receptor beta chains reported below all come from one sample, sequenced in a study of shared clonotypes between healthy human individuals. The table came from immunoSEQ multiplex PCR; TCRdb's copy has only in-frame clones and leaves some out. The data hold about 2.3 million clones, with roughly 93% observed a single time. The sample comprised naive CD4+ T cells from PBMCs. Subset: CD45RA+ positively selected. Receptors were obtained from a man aged 18 to 30 in good health. Some clones in this sample may be carry-over from other donors' samples.

As to this clone: Other DNA sequences in this specimen translate into the identical CDR3. The rearrangement uses TRBV7-8 and TRBJ1-1; maybe TRBD1 (6 bases). Germline loops: CDR1 SGHVS, CDR2 FQNEAQ. V shed 3 bases and J shed 5 bases, with 7 bases lying between them. The CDR3 has 12 residues. The CDR3 bases are TGTGCCAGCAGCTTGGGGGCGACTGAAGCTTTCTTT. This codes for CASSLGATEAFF.

This chain links TRBV9 with TRBJ2-3, with 8 bases identical to TRBD2. The CDR3 sequence is 15 residues long. The junction had 5 bases not matched to a gene; V was cut back by 4 bases and J by 1 base. From germline, CDR1 is SGDLS and CDR2 YYNGEE. CDR3: CASSTTSGRTDTQYF. As DNA, the CDR3 is TGTGCCAGCAGCACAACTAGCGGCCGCACAGATACGCAGTATTTT.

Remarks on this clone: Other DNA sequences from this sample encode an identical CDR3 as well. In nucleotides, the CDR3 is TGTGCCAGCAGCTTAGTAGGGAGCTCCTACGAGCAGTACTTC. Its translation: CASSLVGSSYEQYF. The chain uses TRBV7-2 and TRBJ2-7; possible D gene TRBD2, 5 bases. Trimming took off 1 base at V and 0 bases at J, with 7 bases between the two ends. This CDR3 contains 14 residues. The germline gives CDR1 SGHTA, CDR2 FQGNSA.

The chain employs TRBV5-1 and TRBJ2-1; no clear D gene. Germline V gives CDR1 SGHRS, CDR2 YFSETQ. The V gene lost 3 bases and the J gene lost 0 bases, with 10 bases spanning the gap. This CDR3 has 15 amino acids. The CDR3 loop reads CASSWMTSSYNEQFF. In DNA, the CDR3 is TGCGCCAGCAGCTGGATGACAAGCTCCTACAATGAGCAGTTCTTC.

With regard to this clone: This CDR3 fails to terminate in the conserved phenylalanine or tryptophan, so it likely reflects a read error. The DNA is left out, because the CDR3 cannot be placed on it with certainty; the CDR3 is given as TCRdb lists it. The chain has TRBV6-1 and TRBJ2-3; the table's D call of TRBD1 was not tested on the DNA. CDR1 and CDR2 (germline): MNHNS, SASEGT. The CDR3 is made up of 13 amino acids, end residues included. CDR3 loop: CASSEHFPDTQFL.

V usage is TRBV18 and J usage is TRBJ1-1; TRBD1 matches 7 bases. This CDR3 region has 11 residues. Germline loops: CDR1 KGHSH, CDR2 LQKENI. The trim removed 5 bases at V and 8 bases at J, leaving 2 bases unmatched. In DNA form, the CDR3 reads TGTGCCAGCTCAGTACAGGGGGAAGCTTTCTTT. It yields the protein CASSVQGEAFF.

The rearrangement joins TRBV7-9 to TRBJ2-1; D is possibly TRBD1 (6 bases). Germline CDR1 and CDR2: SEHNR and FQNEAQ (reference sequence). The CDR3 extends over 14 amino acids. V lost 5 bases and J lost 9, with 17 bases in between. The CDR3 loop is CASSQYQGRSEQFF. Here the CDR3 DNA reads TGTGCCAGCAGCCAGTATCAGGGGAGAAGTGAGCAGTTCTTC.

The V gene is TRBV5-1, the J gene TRBJ2-7; 10 positions match TRBD1. The CDR3 is 15 amino acids. Germline V gene lookup returns CDR1 SGHRS and CDR2 YFSETQ. V shed 4 bases, J shed 5 bases, and the junction held 9 bases outside the gene matches. Written as DNA, the CDR3 is TGCGCCAGCAGCCCGACCGGGACAGGGGACCACGAGCAGTACTTC. Translating it yields CASSPTGTGDHEQYF.